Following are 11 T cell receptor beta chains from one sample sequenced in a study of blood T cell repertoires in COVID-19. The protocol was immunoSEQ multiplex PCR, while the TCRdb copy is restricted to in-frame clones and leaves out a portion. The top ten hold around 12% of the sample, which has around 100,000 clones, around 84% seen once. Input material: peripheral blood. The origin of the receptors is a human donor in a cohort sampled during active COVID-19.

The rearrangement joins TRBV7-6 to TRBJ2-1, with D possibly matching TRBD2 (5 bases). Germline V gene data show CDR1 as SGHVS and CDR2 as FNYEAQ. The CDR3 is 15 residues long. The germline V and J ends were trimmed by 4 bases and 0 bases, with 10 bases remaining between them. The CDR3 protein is CASSSSRGSYNEQFF. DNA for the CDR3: TGTGCCAGCAGCTCTTCCCGGGGCTCCTACAATGAGCAGTTCTTC.

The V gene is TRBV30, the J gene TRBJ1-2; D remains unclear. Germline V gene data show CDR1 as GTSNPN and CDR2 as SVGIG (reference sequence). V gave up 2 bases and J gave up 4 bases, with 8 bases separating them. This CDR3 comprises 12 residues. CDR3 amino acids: CAWSTTIYGYTF. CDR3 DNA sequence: TGTGCCTGGAGTACTACTATCTATGGCTACACCTTC. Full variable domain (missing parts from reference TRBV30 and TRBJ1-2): SQTIHQWPATLVQPVGSPLSLECTVEGTSNPNLYWYRQAAGRGLQLLFYSVGIGQISSEVPQNLSASRPQDRQFILSSKKLLLSDSGFYLCAWSTTIYGYTFGSGTRLTVV.

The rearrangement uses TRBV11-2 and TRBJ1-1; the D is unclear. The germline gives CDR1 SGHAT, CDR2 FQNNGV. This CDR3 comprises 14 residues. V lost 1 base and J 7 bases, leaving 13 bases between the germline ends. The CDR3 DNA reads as TGTGCCAGCAGCTTAGCGATGCGGAGTGGTGAAGCTTTCTTT. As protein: CASSLAMRSGEAFF.

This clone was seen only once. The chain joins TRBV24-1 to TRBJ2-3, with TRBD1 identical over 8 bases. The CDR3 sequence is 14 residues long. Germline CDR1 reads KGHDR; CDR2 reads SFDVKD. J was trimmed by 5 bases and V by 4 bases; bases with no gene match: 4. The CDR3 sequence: CATSDPGQGDTQYF. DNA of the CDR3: TGTGCCACCAGTGACCCTGGACAGGGAGATACGCAGTATTTT.

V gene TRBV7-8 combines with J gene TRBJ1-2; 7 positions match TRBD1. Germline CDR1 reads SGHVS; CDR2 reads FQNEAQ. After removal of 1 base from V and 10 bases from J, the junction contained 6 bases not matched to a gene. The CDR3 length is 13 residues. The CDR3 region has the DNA TGTGCCAGCAGCTTAGAGGCGGGACAGTCCTACACCTTC. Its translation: CASSLEAGQSYTF.

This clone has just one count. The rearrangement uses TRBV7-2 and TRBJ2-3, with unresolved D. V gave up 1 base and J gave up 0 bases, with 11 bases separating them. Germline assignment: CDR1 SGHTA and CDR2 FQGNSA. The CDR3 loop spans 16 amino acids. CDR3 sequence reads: CASSLGARVSTDTQYF. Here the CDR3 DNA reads TGTGCCAGCAGCTTAGGTGCCCGGGTTAGCACAGATACGCAGTATTTT.

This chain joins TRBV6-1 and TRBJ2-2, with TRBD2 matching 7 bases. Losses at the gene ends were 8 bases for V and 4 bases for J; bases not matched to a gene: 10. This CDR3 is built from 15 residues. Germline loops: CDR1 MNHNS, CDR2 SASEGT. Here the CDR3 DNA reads TGTGCCAGCGGTAGACTAGCAGCTGCCACCGGGGAGCTGTTTTTT. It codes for CASGRLAAATGELFF.

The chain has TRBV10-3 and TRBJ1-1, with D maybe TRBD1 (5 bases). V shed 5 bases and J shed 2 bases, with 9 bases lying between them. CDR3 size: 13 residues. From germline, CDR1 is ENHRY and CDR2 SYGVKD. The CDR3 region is CAISRQINTEAFF. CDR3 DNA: TGTGCCATCAGTAGACAGATAAACACTGAAGCTTTCTTT.

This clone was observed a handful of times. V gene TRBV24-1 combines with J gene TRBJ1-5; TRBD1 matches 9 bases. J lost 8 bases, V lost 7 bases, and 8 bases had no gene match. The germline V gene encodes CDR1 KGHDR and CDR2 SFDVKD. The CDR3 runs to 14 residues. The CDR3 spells CATRQGAREKPQHF. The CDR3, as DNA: TGTGCCACCAGACAGGGGGCCAGAGAAAAGCCCCAGCATTTT.

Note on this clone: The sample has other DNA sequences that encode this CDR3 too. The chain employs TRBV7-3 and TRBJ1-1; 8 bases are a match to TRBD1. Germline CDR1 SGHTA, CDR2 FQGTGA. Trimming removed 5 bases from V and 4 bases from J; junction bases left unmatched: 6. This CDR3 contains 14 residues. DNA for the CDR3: TGTGCCAGCAGCCCCGGGACAGGAGGCACTGAAGCTTTCTTT. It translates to CASSPGTGGTEAFF.

CDR3 in DNA: TGTGCCAGCAGCTCACCTTTTAGACAGGGACGAAACTATGGCTACACCTTC. Amino acids: CASSSPFRQGRNYGYTF. The J gene is TRBJ1-2, the V gene TRBV7-2; 7 bases fit TRBD1. Germline V gene data show CDR1 as SGHTA and CDR2 as FQGNSA. CDR3 length: 17 residues. The V and J ends lost 4 bases and 2 bases, in that order; junction bases with no gene match: 13.